Below are 15 T cell receptor beta chains sequenced from a single sample in a study of early stage breast cancer tumors. Assay used: immunoSEQ multiplex PCR; TCRdb lists only in-frame clones, some missing. The top ten hold around 4.7% of the sample, which has roughly 57,000 clones, around 90% seen once. Specimen: blood. These receptors were collected from a person aged 70 to 85 with breast cancer.

The V and J genes are TRBV4-2 and TRBJ1-4; 10 bases are a match to TRBD1. This CDR3 contains 17 residues. Unmatched junction bases numbered 4, after V lost 3 bases and J lost 0 bases. Per the germline V gene, CDR1 is LGHNA and CDR2 is YNFKEQ. DNA of the CDR3: TGTGCCAGCAGCCAGACAGGGGGCGCGTCAACTAATGAAAAACTGTTTTTT. Translation: CASSQTGGASTNEKLFF.

The chain is built from TRBV6-5 and TRBJ2-1; D possibly corresponds to TRBD1 (6 bases). The V gene lost 4 bases and the J gene lost 9 bases, with 13 bases spanning the gap. CDR1 is MNHEY, CDR2 SVGAGI, per germline. The CDR3 is made up of 13 amino acids. The CDR3 region is CASSSTQGSEQFF. DNA for the CDR3: TGTGCCAGCAGTTCAACTCAGGGGTCTGAGCAGTTCTTC.

This chain uses TRBV4-2 with TRBJ1-5, with D hard to call. Germline loops: CDR1 LGHNA, CDR2 YNFKEQ. The CDR3 sequence is 13 residues long. Trimming pared 0 bases from V and 6 bases from J, leaving 6 bases between. The CDR3 here is CASSQDRGQPQHF. CDR3 in DNA: TGTGCCAGCAGCCAAGATCGGGGTCAGCCCCAGCATTTT.

The V gene is TRBV30, the J gene TRBJ1-1; D unclear. Deletions cut 6 bases from V and 4 bases from J, with 15 bases between. The germline gives CDR1 GTSNPN, CDR2 SVGIG (reference sequence). The CDR3 loop spans 13 amino acids. CDR3 amino acids: CACPRGGSTEAFF. The CDR3 bases are TGTGCCTGTCCCCGCGGAGGGAGCACTGAAGCTTTCTTT.

V usage is TRBV30 and J usage is TRBJ2-1; 10 bases align to TRBD2. The ends lost 4 bases at V and 6 bases at J; junction bases unmatched: 3. CDR1 and CDR2 from the germline V gene are GTSNPN and SVGIG (reference sequence). The CDR3 totals 13 residues. DNA of the CDR3: TGTGCCTGGACTAGCGGGAGTATCAATGAGCAGTTCTTC. Its translation: CAWTSGSINEQFF.

With regard to this clone: One junction end does not reproduce the germline sequence, and a read error may be involved. The rearrangement links TRBV15 to TRBJ1-1; D call uncertain. CDR3 length equals 13 residues. Germline V CDR1 and CDR2: LNHNV, YYDKDF (reference sequence). In DNA form, the CDR3 reads TGTGCCACCAGCAGAGAAACAGACTTATTGCGGGTCTTT. Its protein product is CATSRETDLLRVF.

The genes are TRBV9 and TRBJ2-5; TRBD2 matches 8 bases. From germline, CDR1 is SGDLS and CDR2 YYNGEE. The J segment lost 2 bases and the V segment lost 0 bases, leaving 6 bases of the junction unmatched. The CDR3 is 16 amino acids. The CDR3 DNA sequence: TGTGCCAGCAGCGTAGGGAGCGGGAGTCGTCAAGAGACCCAGTACTTC. Its protein product is CASSVGSGSRQETQYF. The variable domain in full, completed from reference TRBV9 and TRBJ2-5, reads DSGVTQTPKHLITATGQRVTLRCSPRSGDLSVYWYQQSLDQGLQFLIQYYNGEERAKGNILERFSAQQFPDLHSELNLSSLELGDSALYFCASSVGSGSRQETQYFGPGTRLLVL.

V gene TRBV6-1 combines with J gene TRBJ2-7; possibly TRBD2 for D (6 bases). The CDR3 has 16 residues. V was clipped by 3 bases and J by 1 base, with 16 bases between them. Germline CDR1 reads MNHNS; CDR2 reads SASEGT. CDR3 DNA: TGTGCCAGCAGTGACCTCGGGACTTCGACATCCTACGAGCAGTACTTC. Translated, it gives CASSDLGTSTSYEQYF.

The gene calls are TRBV4-1 and TRBJ2-7; 13 bases fit TRBD2. Germline lookup yields CDR1 MGHRA and CDR2 YSYEKL. This CDR3 contains 16 residues. Unmatched junction bases numbered 3, after V lost 0 bases and J lost 4 bases. The CDR3 coding sequence is TGCGCCAGCAGCCAAGAGGGACTAGCGGGGCAGTACGAGCAGTACTTC. It translates to CASSQEGLAGQYEQYF.

V and J are TRBV27 and TRBJ2-1, with 8 bases lining up with TRBD1. Germline CDR1 reads MNHEY; CDR2 reads SMNVEV (reference sequence). V gave up 8 bases and J gave up 4 bases; unmatched junction bases: 7. The length of the CDR3 is 14 residues. CDR3: CASFRDRTYNEQFF. CDR3 nucleotide sequence: TGTGCCAGCTTCCGGGACAGGACTTACAATGAGCAGTTCTTC.

CDR3: CASRVRGGGGSPLHF. The DNA of the CDR3 is TGTGCCAGCAGGGTACGGGGGGGAGGAGGCTCACCCCTCCACTTT. The rearrangement links TRBV6-5 to TRBJ1-6; possible D gene TRBD1, 5 bases. V was shortened by 6 bases and J by 10 bases, with 19 bases between the two germline ends. CDR1 MNHEY and CDR2 SVGAGI come from the germline V gene. The CDR3 contains 15 residues.

J is TRBJ1-1 and V is TRBV9; D is unresolved. Per the germline V gene, CDR1 is SGDLS and CDR2 is YYNGEE. The CDR3 has 15 residues. V lost 0 bases and J 4 bases, leaving 13 bases between the germline ends. The CDR3 bases are TGTGCCAGCAGCGTAGCCCCGGGTATGACCACTGAAGCTTTCTTT. Residues: CASSVAPGMTTEAFF.

DNA for the CDR3: TGTGCCACCAGCAGAGATTTGGGCCTAGGGGCATCCCTGTACAATGAGCAGTTCTTC. Its protein product is CATSRDLGLGASLYNEQFF. The chain is built from TRBV15 and TRBJ2-1; possibly TRBD1 for D (5 bases). V was shortened by 0 bases and J by 4 bases, with 22 bases between the two germline ends. The CDR3 has 19 residues. The germline gives CDR1 LNHNV, CDR2 YYDKDF (reference sequence).

This chain joins TRBV30 and TRBJ2-7; 7 positions match TRBD2. Germline V gene sequence: CDR1 GTSNPN, CDR2 SVGIG (reference sequence). Germline trimming cut 0 bases from V and 1 base from J; bases unmatched to any gene: 3. There are 14 residues in the CDR3. As DNA, the CDR3 is TGTGCCTGGAGTGTGGGGGGGACTTCCTACGAGCAGTACTTC. It encodes CAWSVGGTSYEQYF. The full variable domain, its missing parts supplied by reference TRBV30 and TRBJ2-7, is SQTIHQWPATLVQPVGSPLSLECTVEGTSNPNLYWYRQAAGRGLQLLFYSVGIGQISSEVPQNLSASRPQDRQFILSSKKLLLSDSGFYLCAWSVGGTSYEQYFGPGTRLTVT.

The chain uses TRBV7-6 and TRBJ2-2, with TRBD1 identical over 11 bases. Losses at the gene ends were 3 bases for V and 4 bases for J; bases not matched to a gene: 10. CDR3 length: 18 residues. The germline V gene has CDR1 SGHVS and CDR2 FNYEAQ. The CDR3 sequence: CASSFPRDRGTSTGELFF. The CDR3 region has the DNA TGTGCCAGCAGCTTCCCTAGGGACAGGGGGACAAGCACCGGGGAGCTGTTTTTT.